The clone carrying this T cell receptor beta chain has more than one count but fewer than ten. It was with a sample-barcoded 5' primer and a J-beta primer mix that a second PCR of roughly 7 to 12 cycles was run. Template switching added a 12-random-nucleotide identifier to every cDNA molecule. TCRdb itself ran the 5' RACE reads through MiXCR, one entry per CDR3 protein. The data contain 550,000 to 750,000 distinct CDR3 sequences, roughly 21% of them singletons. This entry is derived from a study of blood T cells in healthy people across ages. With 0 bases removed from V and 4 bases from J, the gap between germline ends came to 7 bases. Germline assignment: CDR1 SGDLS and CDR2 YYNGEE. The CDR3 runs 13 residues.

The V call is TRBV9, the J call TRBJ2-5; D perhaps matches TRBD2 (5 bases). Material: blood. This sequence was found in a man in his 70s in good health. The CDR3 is CASSVDEGETQYF. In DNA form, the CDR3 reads TGTGCCAGCAGCGTAGATGAGGGAGAGACCCAGTACTTC.